These T cell receptor beta chains were read from a single sample in a study of blood T cell repertoires in COVID-19. Assay used: immunoSEQ multiplex PCR; TCRdb lists only in-frame clones, some missing. The sample contains around 140,000 clones, 80% to 90% of which appear only once. Sequencing input: PBMCs or T cells enriched from blood (not recorded which). The origin of the receptors is a man between 60 and 75 years old who had recovered from COVID-19. Both conserved end residues are part of each CDR3. D genes are given only for firm matches. Clone size, where shown, is once, few, many, or a class for clones that have expanded.

. | TRBJ2-2 | few | TRBV19 | 13 | TGTGCCAGTACCCCCGTGCGGGCGGGGGAGCTGTTTTTT | CASTPVRAGELFF
TRBD2 | TRBJ2-5 | . | TRBV19 | 16 | TGTGCCAGCAGACTAGCGGGGGGGCCGTACCAAGAGACCCAGTACTTC | CASRLAGGPYQETQYF
. | TRBJ1-6 | . | TRBV7-3 | 13 | TGTGCCAGCAGCTCAAATTCCAATTCACCCCTCCACTTT | CASSSNSNSPLHF
. | TRBJ2-1 | . | TRBV29-1 | 14 | TGCAGCGTCCCGCAGGGGTGGAGTGCCAATGAGCAGTTCTTC | CSVPQGWSANEQFF
. | TRBJ1-2 | . | TRBV7-9 | 14 | TGTGCCAGCAGCTCCGGACACATCGGCTATGGCTACACCTTC | CASSSGHIGYGYTF
TRBD1 | TRBJ1-1 | . | TRBV18 | 13 | TGTGCCAGCTCACCAGAGGGCGACAGGGGGCATTTCTTT | CASSPEGDRGHFF
TRBD2 | TRBJ2-7 | . | TRBV19 | 16 | TGTGCCAGTAGTATAGATCCAAGCGGGAGCTCCTACGAGCAGTACTTC | CASSIDPSGSSYEQYF
. | TRBJ1-5 | . | TRBV28 | 12 | TGTGCCATCACGGGGGAATATCAGCCCCAGCATTTT | CAITGEYQPQHF
. | TRBJ1-1 | . | TRBV19 | 11 | TGTGCCAGTAGTATACAGGGGGAAGCTTTCTTT | CASSIQGEAFF
. | TRBJ2-1 | . | TRBV30 | 14 | TGTGCCTGGAGTGAAAAAGGTTCGGGCAATGAGCAGTTCTTC | CAWSEKGSGNEQFF
TRBD2 | TRBJ2-7 | . | TRBV5-6 | 15 | TGTGCCAGCAGCTATAGCGGGAGGTCCACCTACGAGCAGTACTTC | CASSYSGRSTYEQYF
. | TRBJ1-5 | once | TRBV6-6 | 16 | TGTGCCAGCAGTTATTCCGGACATAGCGGGGATCAGCCCCAGCATTTT | CASSYSGHSGDQPQHF
. | TRBJ1-2 | . | TRBV5-1 | 15 | TGCGCCAGCAGCTTAGCAGGTGACAGATCCTATGGCTACACCTTC | CASSLAGDRSYGYTF
TRBD1 | TRBJ2-7 | . | TRBV6-5 | 13 | TGTGCCAGCAGAGGGACAGGGGGATACGAGCAGTACTTC | CASRGTGGYEQYF
TRBD2 | TRBJ2-3 | . | TRBV19 | 15 | TGTGCCAGTAGTATTGCTAGCGGGCCCACAGATACGCAGTATTTT | CASSIASGPTDTQYF
TRBD2 | TRBJ2-3 | . | TRBV19 | 15 | TGTGCCAGTAGTATCGGGACTAGATCCACAGATACGCAGTATTTT | CASSIGTRSTDTQYF
TRBD1 | TRBJ2-7 | . | TRBV28 | 13 | TGTGCCAGCCGGCCGGGACAGGGCTACGAGCAGTACTTC | CASRPGQGYEQYF
. | TRBJ1-3 | . | TRBV10-2 | 14 | TGCGCCAGCAGGGACTGGAGCTCTGGAAACACCATATATTTT | CASRDWSSGNTIYF
TRBD1 | TRBJ1-3 | . | TRBV16 | 15 | TGTGCCAGCAGTTCAACAGGGGTCTCTGGAAACACCATATATTTT | CASSSTGVSGNTIYF
TRBD1 | TRBJ1-1 | . | TRBV11-1 | 18 | TGTGCCAGCAGCTTAGCACGGGGCAGGGGGGTTTGGAACACTGAAGCTTTCTTT | CASSLARGRGVWNTEAFF
TRBD1 | TRBJ2-5 | . | TRBV5-1 | 14 | TGCGCCAGCAGCAGGGGACAGCCCCAAGAGACCCAGTACTTC | CASSRGQPQETQYF
. | TRBJ1-6 | . | TRBV5-1 | 15 | TGCGCCAGCAGCTCGGCCGGACTGGGTAATTCACCCCTCCACTTT | CASSSAGLGNSPLHF
. | TRBJ1-1 | . | TRBV3-1/TRBV3-2 | 14 | TGTGCCAGCTCGGACGAGGGAGGAAAAAGTGAAGCTTTCTTT | CASSDEGGKSEAFF
. | TRBJ2-7 | . | TRBV30 | 14 | TGTGCCTGGAGTGTCCCCCCAGGGGACTACGAGCAGTACTTC | CAWSVPPGDYEQYF
. | TRBJ1-5 | . | TRBV2 | 12 | TGTGCCAGCAGGCTCCCGACGGGGGCCCAGCATTTT | CASRLPTGAQHF
. | TRBJ1-3 | . | TRBV21-1 | 15 | TGTGCCAGCACCAGGACAGTCCGGAGGCGAAACACCATATATTTT | CASTRTVRRRNTIYF
. | TRBJ2-7 | once | TRBV5-8 | 14 | TGTGCCAGCAGCTCTAGCTGGGGACACTACGAGCAGTACTTC | CASSSSWGHYEQYF
. | TRBJ1-5 | . | TRBV11-2 | 13 | TGTGCCAGCAGCTCCGCCGGCGGTCAGCCCCAGCATTTT | CASSSAGGQPQHF
TRBD1 | TRBJ2-1 | . | TRBV24-1 | 16 | TGTGCCACCAGTGATGCCGGGACAGGGGGGTACAATGAGCAGTTCTTC | CATSDAGTGGYNEQFF
. | TRBJ1-5 | . | TRBV19 | 14 | TGTGCCAGTAGAGGGGCCCGGACGGATCAGCCCCAGCATTTT | CASRGARTDQPQHF
TRBD2 | TRBJ2-7 | . | TRBV3-1/TRBV3-2 | 14 | TGTGCCAGCAGCTGGACTAGCGGGAGCAAAGAGCAGTACTTC | CASSWTSGSKEQYF
. | TRBJ2-1 | . | TRBV5-1 | 15 | TGCGCCAGCAGCCCGCTGCAGGGGTGGTACAATGAGCAGTTCTTC | CASSPLQGWYNEQFF
. | TRBJ1-4 | . | TRBV18 | 16 | TGTGCCAGCTCACACTCCAGGGTTTCAACTAATGAAAAACTGTTTTTT | CASSHSRVSTNEKLFF
. | TRBJ2-1 | few | TRBV2 | 15 | TGTGCCAGCAGTCCCCGGGACACCACCTACAATGAGCAGTTCTTC | CASSPRDTTYNEQFF
. | TRBJ1-2 | . | TRBV11-3 | 13 | TGTGCCAGCAGCTTAGAAGGAGGGACTGGCTACACCTTC | CASSLEGGTGYTF
TRBD1 | TRBJ1-1 | . | TRBV6-1 | 14 | TGTGCCAGCAGTTCGGGGACAGTGAACACTGAAGCTTTCTTT | CASSSGTVNTEAFF
. | TRBJ2-1 | . | TRBV28 | 15 | TGTGCCACCTCACCCTCCGGGACACCCTACAATGAGCAGTTCTTC | CATSPSGTPYNEQFF
. | TRBJ1-5 | few | TRBV2 | 14 | TGTGCCAGCAGGTCTGACAGTTCTTATCAGCCCCAGCATTTT | CASRSDSSYQPQHF
TRBD2 | TRBJ2-1 | . | TRBV18 | 17 | TGTGCCAGCTCACGCCAGAATCCGGGACTAGCTTTCAATGAGCAGTTCTTC | CASSRQNPGLAFNEQFF
. | TRBJ2-7 | . | TRBV2 | 12 | TGTGCCAGCAGGGCCGATGGAGCGGACCAGTACTTC | CASRADGADQYF
. | TRBJ1-1 | . | TRBV27 | 14 | TGTGCCAGCAATCCTGGGGGGGGGTACACTGAAGCTTTCTTT | CASNPGGGYTEAFF